What follows are 22 T cell receptor beta chains derived from one specimen sequenced in a study of T cell responses to AZD1222 COVID-19 vaccine. Generated by immunoSEQ multiplex PCR, the TCRdb table keeps only in-frame clones and is missing some. Altogether approximately 260,000 clones are present, over 90% being singletons, with the ten largest covering about 0.5%. Sequencing used peripheral blood, obtained on day 0 of AZD1222 vaccination. These receptors originate from an adult in good health.

The rearrangement uses TRBV28 and TRBJ1-2; 7 nucleotides match TRBD1. The CDR3 totals 13 residues. The germline CDR1 and CDR2 sequences are MDHEN and SYDVKM. The trim removed 6 bases at V and 8 bases at J, leaving 9 bases unmatched. This CDR3 reads CASRLRDRQGYTF. Written as DNA, the CDR3 is TGTGCCAGCAGACTCCGGGACAGACAGGGCTACACCTTC.

The chain uses TRBV6-2 or TRBV6-3 and TRBJ2-2; D might be TRBD2 (5 bases). Trimming removed 6 bases at V and 7 bases at J, with 6 bases between. Germline V lookup: CDR1 MNHEY, CDR2 SVGEGT. CDR3 size: 11 residues. CDR3 DNA sequence: TGTGCCAGCAGCCGGGACGGGGAGCTGTTTTTT. Protein product: CASSRDGELFF.

The chain joins TRBV7-2 to TRBJ2-7; D remains ambiguous. The CDR3 runs to 14 residues. The V and J ends lost 4 bases and 0 bases respectively, with 10 bases between them. Germline assignment: CDR1 SGHTA and CDR2 FQGNSA. This CDR3 reads CASSWHLSSYEQYF. The CDR3 DNA sequence: TGTGCCAGCAGCTGGCACTTAAGCTCCTACGAGCAGTACTTC.

The rearrangement joins TRBV6-5 to TRBJ1-4; perhaps TRBD1 as D (6 bases). CDR3 length: 15 residues. V lost 0 bases and J lost 6, with 11 bases in between. Germline CDR1 is MNHEY and CDR2 is SVGAGI. The CDR3 DNA is TGTGCCAGCAGTTACTCGGGGGGGGCTTATGAAAAACTGTTTTTT. Residues: CASSYSGGAYEKLFF.

The genes are TRBV4-2 and TRBJ2-1; either TRBD1 or TRBD2 may fit D (6 bases each). The CDR3 has 16 amino acids. V lost 4 bases and J 3 bases, leaving 16 bases between the germline ends. Per the germline V gene, CDR1 is LGHNA and CDR2 is YNFKEQ. CDR3 bases: TGTGCCAGCAGCCCCGCGGAGGGGGGTCTCTACAATGAGCAGTTCTTC. Protein: CASSPAEGGLYNEQFF.

CDR3 DNA: TGCGCCAGCAGCTTGGGGGAAAGGGATTACGAGCAGTACTTC. The encoded protein is CASSLGERDYEQYF. The J gene is TRBJ2-7, the V gene TRBV5-1; no reliable D call. V was cut by 0 bases and J by 4 bases, with 11 bases left in between. The germline V gene encodes CDR1 SGHRS and CDR2 YFSETQ. The CDR3 covers 14 residues.

This clone was seen just once. V is TRBV11-2 and J is TRBJ2-1; 11 bases map to TRBD2. The CDR3 consists of 13 residues. With V trimmed by 7 bases and J by 7 bases, 3 bases remained unmatched. Germline V lookup: CDR1 SGHAT, CDR2 FQNNGV. The CDR3 here is CASKTSGVNEQFF. DNA for the CDR3: TGTGCCAGCAAGACTAGCGGGGTTAATGAGCAGTTCTTC. The variable domain in full, completed from reference TRBV11-2 and TRBJ2-1, reads EAGVAQSPRYKIIEKRQSVAFWCNPISGHATLYWYQQILGQGPKLLIQFQNNGVVDDSQLPKDRFSAERLKGVDSTLKIQPAKLEDSAVYLCASKTSGVNEQFFGPGTRLTVL.

The chain is built from TRBV28 and TRBJ1-5, with D possibly being TRBD1 (5 bases). There are 13 residues in the CDR3. The ends were cut back, 11 bases at V and 0 bases at J, with 11 bases in the middle. Germline V gene sequence: CDR1 MDHEN, CDR2 SYDVKM. The CDR3 is CAAGANSNQPQHF. CDR3 DNA: TGTGCCGCCGGGGCTAATAGCAATCAGCCCCAGCATTTT.

The V call is TRBV6-2 or TRBV6-3, the J call TRBJ2-1; no clear D. The germline gives CDR1 MNHEY, CDR2 SVGEGT. The CDR3 is made up of 15 amino acids. Trimming left V 5 bases short and J 2 bases short, with 13 bases between. CDR3 region: CASSPPFGTYNEQFF. For the CDR3, the DNA is TGTGCCAGCAGTCCCCCTTTTGGCACCTACAATGAGCAGTTCTTC.

The chain uses TRBV7-8 and TRBJ2-3; no clear D gene. This CDR3 has 15 residues. The V gene's germline CDR1 is SGHVS and CDR2 FQNEAQ. Trimming removed 1 base from V and 0 bases from J, with 8 bases in between. Here the CDR3 reads CASSLGVSSTDTQYF. In DNA, the CDR3 is TGTGCCAGCAGCTTAGGGGTTAGCAGCACAGATACGCAGTATTTT. Variable domain in full (rest from reference TRBV7-8 and TRBJ2-3): GAGVSQSPRYKVAKRGQDVALRCDPISGHVSLFWYQQALGQGPEFLTYFQNEAQLDKSGLPSDRFFAERPEGSVSTLKIQRTQQEDSAVYLCASSLGVSSTDTQYFGPGTRLTVL.

This CDR3 reads CASSGEKLFF. As DNA, the CDR3 is TGTGCCAGCAGCGGGGAAAAACTGTTTTTT. V is TRBV7-9 and J is TRBJ1-4; D is uncertain. The CDR3 sequence is 10 residues long. Between the trimmed V and J ends, which lost 5 bases and 8 bases, there was a span of 3 bases. Germline CDR1 is SEHNR and CDR2 is FQNEAQ (reference sequence).

The chain has TRBV6-6 and TRBJ1-5, with D unresolved. The CDR3 length is 11 residues. The germline V gene encodes CDR1 MNHNY and CDR2 SVGAGI (reference sequence). Trimming took off 5 bases at V and 9 bases at J, with 8 bases between the two ends. The CDR3 DNA sequence: TGTGCCAGCAGTCAGACCTGGCCCCAGCATTTT. Translated: CASSQTWPQHF.

The chain recombines TRBV4-2 with TRBJ2-4, with D possibly being TRBD1 (6 bases). The CDR3 spans 16 residues. V gave up 0 bases and J gave up 0 bases, with 9 bases separating them. From germline, CDR1 is LGHNA and CDR2 YNFKEQ. The DNA for the CDR3 is TGTGCCAGCAGCCAAGAAGGGACATCAGCCAAAAACATTCAGTACTTC. Translated: CASSQEGTSAKNIQYF.

The rearrangement uses TRBV6-2 or TRBV6-3 and TRBJ2-1, with 8 nucleotides matching TRBD2. This CDR3 region has 18 residues. The V gene end was trimmed by 3 bases and the J gene end by 2 bases; junction bases not matched to a gene: 12. Germline assignment: CDR1 MNHEY and CDR2 SVGEGT. In DNA, the CDR3 is TGTGCCAGCAGTTATTCGAGGGGCCTAGCGGGCCCCTACAATGAGCAGTTCTTC. It is translated as CASSYSRGLAGPYNEQFF.

This chain joins TRBV5-4 and TRBJ2-5; the D gene is possibly TRBD2 (5 bases). The germline gives CDR1 SGHNT, CDR2 YYREEE (reference sequence). The V gene lost 0 bases and the J gene lost 2 bases, with 11 bases spanning the gap. This CDR3 has 15 amino acids. CDR3 sequence reads: CASSLVSGTQETQYF. The CDR3 DNA follows: TGTGCCAGCAGCTTGGTTTCGGGAACGCAAGAGACCCAGTACTTC. The whole variable domain, remainder taken from reference TRBV5-4 and TRBJ2-5, is ETGVTQSPTHLIKTRGQQVTLRCSSQSGHNTVSWYQQALGQGPQFIFQYYREEENGRGNFPPRFSGLQFPNYSSELNVNALELDDSALYLCASSLVSGTQETQYFGPGTRLLVL.

The chain uses TRBV28 and TRBJ2-3; 12 bases align to TRBD2. The CDR3 extends over 18 amino acids. Germline assignment: CDR1 MDHEN and CDR2 SYDVKM. The trim removed 6 bases at V and 1 base at J, leaving 11 bases unmatched. As DNA, the CDR3 is TGTGCCAGCAGCCTCCTAGCGGGGGGGCCGCGGGGCACAGATACGCAGTATTTT. It yields the protein CASSLLAGGPRGTDTQYF.

The chain couples TRBV4-1 to TRBJ2-7; D ambiguous. CDR1 is MGHRA, CDR2 YSYEKL, per germline. CDR3 size: 13 residues. V was cut by 0 bases and J by 2 bases, with 5 bases left in between. CDR3 amino acids: CASSQELTYEQYF. In DNA, the CDR3 is TGCGCCAGCAGCCAAGAGCTGACCTACGAGCAGTACTTC.

The table lists this clone with a count of one. V is TRBV19 and J is TRBJ2-7; the D is unclear. Between the trimmed V and J ends, which lost 0 bases and 1 base, there was a span of 10 bases. The CDR3 spans 15 residues. CDR1 and CDR2 from the germline V gene are LNHDA and SQIVND (reference sequence). CDR3 loop: CASSIEVGGSYEQYF. For the CDR3, the DNA is TGTGCCAGTAGTATAGAGGTGGGCGGTTCCTACGAGCAGTACTTC.

This chain connects TRBV5-1 to TRBJ2-1; 7 nucleotides line up with TRBD1. V shed 6 bases, J shed 7 bases, and the junction held 10 bases outside the gene matches. Germline CDR1 and CDR2: SGHRS and YFSETQ. This CDR3 region has 14 residues. CDR3 loop: CASKTPGTDNEQFF. The DNA of the CDR3 is TGCGCCAGCAAAACCCCCGGGACAGATAATGAGCAGTTCTTC.

The rearrangement uses TRBV6-5 and TRBJ2-3, with TRBD2 matching over 13 bases. The CDR3 has 14 amino acids. Per the germline V gene, CDR1 is MNHEY and CDR2 is SVGAGI. The V segment lost 5 bases and the J segment 11 bases; nucleotides outside the gene matches: 7. CDR3 sequence (DNA): TGTGCCAGCAGTCCAGGGACTAGCGGGGTCTGGCAGTATTTT. Translation: CASSPGTSGVWQYF.

The chain joins TRBV19 to TRBJ2-7, with D hard to call. CDR1 LNHDA and CDR2 SQIVND come from the germline V gene (reference sequence). Trimming cost V 3 bases and J 3 bases, with 15 bases left between them. The CDR3 totals 15 residues. DNA for the CDR3: TGTGCCAGTAGTATTCGGGTAGGGCAGATCTACGAGCAGTACTTC. It is translated as CASSIRVGQIYEQYF.

The CDR3 loop reads CASSHSGGTDTQYF. The DNA for the CDR3 is TGTGCCAGCAGCCATAGCGGGGGGACAGATACGCAGTATTTT. This rearrangement joins TRBV7-3 to TRBJ2-3, with 10 bases that match TRBD2. There are 14 residues in the CDR3. The trim removed 5 bases at V and 3 bases at J, leaving 2 bases unmatched. CDR1 is SGHTA, CDR2 FQGTGA, per germline.